The 14 T cell receptor beta chains below come from one sample, sequenced in a study of regulatory T cells in long-lasting Graves disease. HTBI primers from iRepertoire and Arm-PCR of CDR3 regions yielded the TCR beta libraries. TCRdb redid the calling of the multiplex PCR reads with MiXCR, one entry per CDR3 protein. The top ten hold roughly an eighth of the sample, which has 430,000 or so distinct CDR3 sequences, around a fifth seen once. Sample time point: persistent/refractory GD, antithyroid drugs over 5 years with positive TRAb. RNA extracted from PBMCs served as the sequencing template. The sample in question was peripheral blood mononuclear cells (PBMCs), obtained when the disease was refractory, from a patient treated with antithyroid drugs. These receptors all come from a female donor with Graves disease.

In its sample, this clonotype was seen a few times. The chain combines TRBV7-2 with TRBJ2-3, with TRBD2 matching 9 bases. The germline gives CDR1 SGHTA, CDR2 FQGNSA. V shed 5 bases, J shed 7 bases, and the junction held 10 bases outside the gene matches. This CDR3 region has 15 residues. Here the CDR3 reads CASSRPGTSSHTQYF. The CDR3 nucleotides are TGTGCCAGCAGCCGCCCCGGGACTAGCTCGCATACGCAGTATTTT. Complete variable domain (other parts from reference TRBV7-2 and TRBJ2-3): GAGVSQSPSNKVTEKGKDVELRCDPISGHTALYWYRQSLGQGLEFLIYFQGNSAPDKSGLPSDRFSAERTGGSVSTLTIQRTQQEDSAVYLCASSRPGTSSHTQYFGPGTRLTVL.

Only a few counts were recorded for this clonotype. The rearrangement joins TRBV6-2 or TRBV6-3 to TRBJ2-2; no definite D call. Per the germline V gene, CDR1 is MNHEY and CDR2 is SVGEGT. V lost 0 bases and J 7 bases, leaving 6 bases between the germline ends. This CDR3 region has 13 residues. In DNA form, the CDR3 reads TGTGCCAGCAGTTACTCGAAGGTCGGGGAGCTGTTTTTT. As protein: CASSYSKVGELFF.

The chain uses TRBV19 and TRBJ2-7; D not resolved. Germline V CDR1 and CDR2: LNHDA, SQIVND (reference sequence). Trimming removed 5 bases from V and 1 base from J, with 15 bases in between. The CDR3 loop spans 15 amino acids. The CDR3 DNA is TGTGCCAGTAGTGACAAAGGACCCTTGTCCTACGAGCAGTACTTC. It yields the protein CASSDKGPLSYEQYF.

This chain joins TRBV6-1 and TRBJ2-2, with D tentatively TRBD1 or TRBD2 (5 bases each). Germline V gives CDR1 MNHNS, CDR2 SASEGT. V was shortened by 10 bases and J by 6 bases, with 9 bases between the two germline ends. The CDR3 covers 11 residues. In DNA, the CDR3 is TGTGCCATCCGAGGGGCCGGGGAGCTGTTTTTT. Translated: CAIRGAGELFF.

This clonotype was counted many times. The chain links TRBV3-1 to TRBJ2-2, with 10 bases fitting TRBD2. Per germline, CDR1 LGHDT and CDR2 YNNKEL (reference sequence). V lost 4 bases and J lost 6; bases outside the gene matches: 8. There are 16 residues in the CDR3. This CDR3 is CASSRTLAGVPGELFF. The DNA for the CDR3 is TGTGCCAGCAGCCGGACTCTAGCGGGAGTCCCCGGGGAGCTGTTTTTT.

This clonotype was counted ten times or more. The chain joins TRBV11-2 to TRBJ2-2, with D unresolved. CDR1 is SGHAT and CDR2 is FQNNGV in the germline V gene. The CDR3 is made up of 13 amino acids. V dropped 5 bases and J dropped 6 bases, with 10 bases sitting between them. CDR3 sequence reads: CASSPTYPGELFF. CDR3 bases: TGTGCCAGCAGCCCCACCTATCCCGGGGAGCTGTTTTTT.

This clonotype appeared a few times. The chain combines TRBV20-1 with TRBJ1-1; no reliable D call. Trimming left V 2 bases short and J 0 bases short, with 10 bases between. Germline V gene lookup returns CDR1 DFQATT and CDR2 SNEGSKA (reference sequence). CDR3 length: 14 residues. CDR3 sequence (DNA): TGCAGTGCTAGACAGCCCCAAGTGAACACTGAAGCTTTCTTT. This gives the protein CSARQPQVNTEAFF.

This clonotype occurred many times. The chain combines TRBV28 with TRBJ2-4, with 8 bases identical to TRBD1. Germline CDR1 and CDR2: MDHEN and SYDVKM. This CDR3 is 13 amino acids long. V shed 3 bases, J shed 9 bases, and the junction held 4 bases outside the gene matches. The CDR3 here is CASSFPDRVIQYF. CDR3 nucleotides: TGTGCCAGCAGTTTCCCGGACAGGGTCATTCAGTACTTC. Drawing the rest from reference TRBV28 and TRBJ2-4, the complete variable domain is DVKVTQSSRYLVKRTGEKVFLECVQDMDHENMFWYRQDPGLGLRLIYFSYDVKMKEKGDIPEGYSVSREKKERFSLILESASTNQTSMYLCASSFPDRVIQYFGAGTRLSVL.

This clonotype has a count of ten or more. The rearrangement links TRBV5-6 to TRBJ2-6; tentatively, D is TRBD2 (6 bases). This CDR3 has 18 amino acids. Germline V CDR1 and CDR2: SGHDT, YYEEEE. Trimming removed 2 bases at V and 1 base at J, with 16 bases between. This CDR3 is CASSFPIRGRSGANVLTF. CDR3 bases: TGTGCCAGCAGCTTCCCGATTCGGGGGAGATCTGGGGCCAACGTCCTGACTTTC.

This clonotype was detected many times. The V call is TRBV20-1, the J call TRBJ1-5; weak D call: TRBD1 (5 bases). The CDR3 is 12 amino acids. Germline V gene sequence: CDR1 DFQATT, CDR2 SNEGSKA (reference sequence). V lost 7 bases and J lost 3, with 10 bases in between. The CDR3 bases are TGCAGTGTGGGCAGGGCCAATCAGCCCCAGCATTTT. Residues: CSVGRANQPQHF.

The rearrangement joins TRBV7-9 to TRBJ2-3; no reliable D call. V was clipped by 5 bases and J by 0 bases, with 15 bases between them. Looked up from germline, CDR1 is SEHNR and CDR2 is FQNEAQ (reference sequence). This CDR3 is 16 amino acids long. The CDR3 loop is CASSPPGPTSTDTQYF. For the CDR3, the DNA is TGTGCCAGCAGCCCTCCCGGGCCTACTAGCACAGATACGCAGTATTTT.

This clonotype was counted a few times. J is TRBJ1-4 and V is TRBV6-2 or TRBV6-3; D may be TRBD1 (5 bases). Trimming pared 0 bases from V and 8 bases from J, leaving 13 bases between. The CDR3 consists of 15 residues. The germline V gene encodes CDR1 MNHEY and CDR2 SVGEGT. CDR3 DNA sequence: TGTGCCAGCAGTTACTCGGGGACCCCGGGCGAAAAACTGTTTTTT. Protein product: CASSYSGTPGEKLFF.

This clonotype was recorded a few times. This sequence may be a read error, since a much larger clone differs from it by one base. The chain links TRBV15 to TRBJ2-5, with TRBD1 matching 7 bases. V dropped 3 bases and J dropped 5; count of bases not matched to a gene: 12. Germline-derived CDR1 and CDR2 are LNHNV and YYDKDF (reference sequence). The CDR3 is 16 amino acids. The DNA of the CDR3 is TGTGCCACCAGCAGTACCAAACAGGGGCGCTGGGAGACCCAGTACTTC. Protein sequence: CATSSTKQGRWETQYF.

There are many counts of this clonotype. The V call is TRBV7-8, the J call TRBJ1-5; D is undetermined. Between the trimmed V and J ends, which lost 4 bases and 4 bases, there was a span of 8 bases. Germline loops: CDR1 SGHVS, CDR2 FQNEAQ. The CDR3 totals 13 residues. The CDR3 spells CASSWEKNQPQHF. The CDR3 nucleotides read TGTGCCAGCAGCTGGGAGAAAAATCAGCCCCAGCATTTT.